Detailed here is one T cell receptor beta chain. The target antigen is unknown. Sequential positive selection took CD4 T cells first, then CD8 T cells. The germline V gene has CDR1 DFQATT and CDR2 SNEGSKA (reference sequence). The V end lost 5 bases, the J end lost 0 bases, and 14 bases lay between the germline ends. CDR3 length equals 15 residues. This record belongs to a study of naive and memory T cell subsets. Study observations and caveats: No ground truth validated the naive and memory repertoire findings. Possibly reflecting memory cells re-expressing CD45RA, a few larger clonotypes occurred in naive repertoires, especially CD8. Diversity fell and Gini index rose from naive through CM, EM, EMRA.

Two oligonucleotides, mixed equimolar, formed the beta constant-region primer covering TRBC1 and TRBC2. Ligated cDNA was amplified by four rounds of PCR with nested alpha and beta constant-region primers and SP2. A 12-nucleotide UMI and the SP2 primer were added to the cDNA 3' end by oligonucleotide ligation. TCRdb used MiXCR to reprocess the UMI-ligation and nested PCR reads, holding one entry per CDR3 protein. The table records more than 95,000 distinct CDR3 sequences, roughly 15% of them present only once. The material sequenced was naive CD8+ T cells from blood. The receptor was isolated from a human donor in good health. This chain links TRBV20-1 with TRBJ1-5; D is ambiguous. CDR3 nucleotide sequence: TGCAGTGCTGGGGAGGGCGGTTATAGCAATCAGCCCCAGCATTTT. Protein: CSAGEGGYSNQPQHF.